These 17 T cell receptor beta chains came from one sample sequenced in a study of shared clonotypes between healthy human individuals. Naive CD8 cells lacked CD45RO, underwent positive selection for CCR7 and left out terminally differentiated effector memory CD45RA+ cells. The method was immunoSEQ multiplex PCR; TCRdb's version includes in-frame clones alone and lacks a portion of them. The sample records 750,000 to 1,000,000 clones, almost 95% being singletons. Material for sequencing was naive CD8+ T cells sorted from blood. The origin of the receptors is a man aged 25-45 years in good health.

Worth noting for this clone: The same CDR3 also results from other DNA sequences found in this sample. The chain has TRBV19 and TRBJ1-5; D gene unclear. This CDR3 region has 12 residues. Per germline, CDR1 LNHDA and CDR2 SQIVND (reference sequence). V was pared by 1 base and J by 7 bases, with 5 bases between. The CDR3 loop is CASSIGVQPQHF. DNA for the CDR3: TGTGCCAGTAGTATAGGGGTCCAGCCCCAGCATTTT.

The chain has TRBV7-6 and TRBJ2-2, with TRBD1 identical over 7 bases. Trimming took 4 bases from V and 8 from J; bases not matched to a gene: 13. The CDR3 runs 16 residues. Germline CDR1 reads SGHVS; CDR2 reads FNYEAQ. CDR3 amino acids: CASSYKIGTAVGELFF. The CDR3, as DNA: TGTGCCAGCAGCTATAAAATCGGGACAGCCGTTGGGGAGCTGTTTTTT.

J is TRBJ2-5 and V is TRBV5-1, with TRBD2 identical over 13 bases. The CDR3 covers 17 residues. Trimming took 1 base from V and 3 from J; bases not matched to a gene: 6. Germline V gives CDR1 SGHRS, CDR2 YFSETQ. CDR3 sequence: CASSLTTSGRFKETQYF. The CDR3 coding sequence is TGCGCCAGCAGCTTGACGACTAGCGGGAGGTTTAAAGAGACCCAGTACTTC.

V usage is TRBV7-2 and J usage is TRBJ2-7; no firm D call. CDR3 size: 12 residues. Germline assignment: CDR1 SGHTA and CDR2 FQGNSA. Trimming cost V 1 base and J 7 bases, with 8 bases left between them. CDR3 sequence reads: CASSLGHAEQYF. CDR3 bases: TGTGCCAGCAGCTTAGGACATGCGGAGCAGTACTTC.

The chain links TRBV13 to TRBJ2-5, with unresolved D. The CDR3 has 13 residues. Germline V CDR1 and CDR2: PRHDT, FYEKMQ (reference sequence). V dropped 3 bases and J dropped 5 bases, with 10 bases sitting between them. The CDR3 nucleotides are TGTGCCAGCAGCTTGGGCACAGCGGAGACCCAGTACTTC. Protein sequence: CASSLGTAETQYF.

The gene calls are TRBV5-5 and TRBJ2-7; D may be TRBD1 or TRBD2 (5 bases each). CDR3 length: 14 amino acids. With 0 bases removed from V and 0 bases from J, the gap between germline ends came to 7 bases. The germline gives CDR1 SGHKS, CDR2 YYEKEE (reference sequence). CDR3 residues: CASSLGDASYEQYF. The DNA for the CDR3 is TGTGCCAGCAGCTTGGGGGACGCCTCCTACGAGCAGTACTTC.

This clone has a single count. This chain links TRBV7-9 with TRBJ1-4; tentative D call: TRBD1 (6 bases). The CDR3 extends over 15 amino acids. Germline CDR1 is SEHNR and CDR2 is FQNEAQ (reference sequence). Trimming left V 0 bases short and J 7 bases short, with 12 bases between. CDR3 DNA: TGTGCCAGCAGCTTAGCGCGCAGGGGTAGTGAAAAACTGTTTTTT. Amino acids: CASSLARRGSEKLFF.

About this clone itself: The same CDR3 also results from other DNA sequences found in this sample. In nucleotides, the CDR3 is TGTGCCAGCAGCGTAGGCGGTGGGGGGTCCTACGAGCAGTACTTC. It is translated as CASSVGGGGSYEQYF. The genes are TRBV9 and TRBJ2-7, with D perhaps TRBD2 (6 bases). Germline V CDR1 and CDR2: SGDLS, YYNGEE. The CDR3 contains 15 residues. Trimming took 0 bases from V and 1 from J, leaving 11 bases between them.

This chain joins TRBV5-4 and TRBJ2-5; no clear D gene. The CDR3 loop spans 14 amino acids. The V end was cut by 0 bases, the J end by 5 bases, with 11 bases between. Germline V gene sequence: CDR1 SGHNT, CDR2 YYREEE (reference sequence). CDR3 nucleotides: TGTGCCAGCAGCTTGGGAGGCCTAGTGGAGACCCAGTACTTC. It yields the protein CASSLGGLVETQYF.

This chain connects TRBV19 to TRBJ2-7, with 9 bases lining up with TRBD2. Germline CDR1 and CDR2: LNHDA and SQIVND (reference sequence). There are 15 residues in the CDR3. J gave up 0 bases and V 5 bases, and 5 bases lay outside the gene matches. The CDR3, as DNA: TGTGCCAGTAGTCCCGCGGGGGGGTTCTCCTACGAGCAGTACTTC. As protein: CASSPAGGFSYEQYF.

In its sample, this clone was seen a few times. In nucleotides, the CDR3 is TGTGCCAGCAGTCTAAGGATAGGCACCTACGAGCAGTACTTC. This encodes CASSLRIGTYEQYF. J is TRBJ2-7 and V is TRBV27; D gene uncertain. Trimming shortened V by 5 bases and J by 2 bases, and 13 bases separated the two germline ends. The CDR3 sequence is 14 residues long. CDR1 MNHEY and CDR2 SMNVEV come from the germline V gene (reference sequence).

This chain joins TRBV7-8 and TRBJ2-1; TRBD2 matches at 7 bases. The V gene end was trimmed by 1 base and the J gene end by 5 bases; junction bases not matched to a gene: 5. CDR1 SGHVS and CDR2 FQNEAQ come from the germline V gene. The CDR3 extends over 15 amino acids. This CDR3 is CASSLGLAVNNEQFF. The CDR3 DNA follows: TGTGCCAGCAGCTTAGGGCTAGCGGTTAACAATGAGCAGTTCTTC.

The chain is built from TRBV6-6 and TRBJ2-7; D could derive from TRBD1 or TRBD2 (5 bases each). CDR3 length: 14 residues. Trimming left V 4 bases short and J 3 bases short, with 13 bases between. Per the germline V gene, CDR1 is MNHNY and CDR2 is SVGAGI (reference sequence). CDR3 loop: CASSSPGPYYEQYF. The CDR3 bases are TGTGCCAGCAGTTCACCGGGACCTTACTACGAGCAGTACTTC.

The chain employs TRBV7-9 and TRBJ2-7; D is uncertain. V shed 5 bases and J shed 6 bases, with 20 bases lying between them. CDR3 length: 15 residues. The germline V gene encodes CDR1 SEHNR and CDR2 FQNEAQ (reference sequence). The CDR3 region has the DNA TGTGCCAGCAGCCCCAGGACGGGCCAAACCACCGAGCAGTACTTC. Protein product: CASSPRTGQTTEQYF.

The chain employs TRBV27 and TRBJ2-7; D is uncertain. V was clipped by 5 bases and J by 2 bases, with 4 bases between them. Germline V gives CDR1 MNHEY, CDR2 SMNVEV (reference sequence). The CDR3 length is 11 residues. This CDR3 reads CASSHAYEQYF. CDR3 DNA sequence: TGTGCCAGCAGTCACGCCTACGAGCAGTACTTC.

CDR3 coding DNA: TGTGCCAGCAGCCCGGGACTAGCGGGGATCACAGATACGCAGTATTTT. It codes for CASSPGLAGITDTQYF. This chain links TRBV9 with TRBJ2-3; 13 bases agree with TRBD2. CDR1 and CDR2 from the germline V gene are SGDLS and YYNGEE. Losses at the gene ends were 4 bases for V and 2 bases for J; bases not matched to a gene: 4. This CDR3 spans 16 amino acids.

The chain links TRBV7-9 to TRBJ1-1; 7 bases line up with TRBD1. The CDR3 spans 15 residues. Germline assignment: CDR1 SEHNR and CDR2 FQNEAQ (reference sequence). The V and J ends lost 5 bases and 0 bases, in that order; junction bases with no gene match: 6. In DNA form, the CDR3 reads TGTGCCAGCAGCCGCGACAGGGCCCTGAACACTGAAGCTTTCTTT. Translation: CASSRDRALNTEAFF.